A selection of T cell receptor beta chains follows, all from one sample in a study of Tregs in tolerant kidney transplant recipients. Produced via immunoSEQ multiplex PCR; TCRdb's table is partial and in-frame only. The sample records 50,000 to 65,000 clones, 80% to 90% being singletons. Material: CD4+ T cells from blood (PBMCs), obtained 6 months after the transplant. These receptor sequences come from a human patient who received a combined kidney and bone marrow transplant. Some T cells may have come from the graft donor. Each CDR3 is given with its conserved first and last residue. Each record gives: V gene, J gene, clone size, D gene, CDR3 protein, CDR3 DNA. D genes are given only for firm matches. A row's size may be missing; if present it is once, few, many or a size class.

V: TRBV2
J: TRBJ2-3
size: few
D: TRBD2
CDR3: CASSTPRGTDTQYF
DNA: TGTGCCAGCAGTACACCGCGGGGGACAGATACGCAGTATTTT

V: TRBV10-3
J: TRBJ1-1
size: .
D: .
CDR3: CAISESGQNTEAFF
DNA: TGTGCCATCAGTGAGTCGGGACAGAACACTGAAGCTTTCTTT

V: TRBV27
J: TRBJ1-5
size: once
D: TRBD1
CDR3: CASSSTYFGTGSQPQHF
DNA: TGTGCCAGCAGTTCTACGTACTTCGGGACAGGGAGTCAGCCCCAGCATTTT

V: TRBV7-2
J: TRBJ2-1
size: .
D: .
CDR3: CASSLGGGVNEQFF
DNA: TGTGCCAGCAGCCTGGGAGGGGGGGTCAATGAGCAGTTCTTC

V: TRBV7-2
J: TRBJ1-2
size: once
D: TRBD1
CDR3: CASSGTVANYGYTF
DNA: TGTGCCAGCAGCGGGACAGTAGCTAACTATGGCTACACCTTC

V: TRBV18
J: TRBJ1-3
size: .
D: .
CDR3: CASSLGQRSGNTIYF
DNA: TGTGCCAGCTCTCTAGGACAGCGCTCTGGAAACACCATATATTTT

V: TRBV6-1
J: TRBJ2-1
size: few
D: TRBD2
CDR3: CASSTEYRTSHEQFF
DNA: TGTGCCAGCAGTACCGAATATCGGACTAGCCATGAGCAGTTCTTC

V: TRBV9
J: TRBJ1-2
size: .
D: .
CDR3: CASSSRGHSYGYTF
DNA: TGTGCCAGCAGCAGCAGGGGTCATAGCTATGGCTACACCTTC

V: TRBV10-3
J: TRBJ1-2
size: .
D: TRBD1
CDR3: CAISDVQGDGYTF
DNA: TGTGCCATCAGTGATGTACAGGGGGATGGCTACACCTTC

V: TRBV7-2
J: TRBJ1-6
size: .
D: .
CDR3: CASSPGRGNSPLHF
DNA: TGTGCCAGCAGCCCTGGTAGAGGGAATTCACCCCTCCACTTT

V: TRBV7-8
J: TRBJ2-1
size: .
D: TRBD2
CDR3: CASSLSGTTYNEQFF
DNA: TGTGCCAGCAGCTTATCCGGGACTACATACAATGAGCAGTTCTTC

V: TRBV5-6
J: TRBJ2-2
size: .
D: .
CDR3: CASSLGTGQGGTGELFF
DNA: TGTGCCAGCAGCTTGGGTACGGGCCAGGGGGGAACCGGGGAGCTGTTTTTT

V: TRBV19
J: TRBJ2-2
size: .
D: .
CDR3: CASTHLGGMNTGELFF
DNA: TGTGCCAGTACCCATCTGGGCGGGATGAACACCGGGGAGCTGTTTTTT

V: TRBV25-1
J: TRBJ1-4
size: once
D: .
CDR3: CASSEYTAASNEKLFF
DNA: TGTGCCAGCAGTGAATATACGGCGGCCTCAAATGAAAAACTGTTTTTT

V: TRBV11-2
J: TRBJ2-7
size: .
D: TRBD1
CDR3: CASRGDSSYEQYF
DNA: TGTGCCAGCAGAGGGGACAGTTCCTACGAGCAGTACTTC

V: TRBV10-3
J: TRBJ1-1
size: .
D: .
CDR3: CAISESDWNTEAFF
DNA: TGTGCCATCAGTGAGTCGGACTGGAACACTGAAGCTTTCTTT

V: TRBV18
J: TRBJ2-7
size: .
D: TRBD1
CDR3: CASSPGQDFYEQYF
DNA: TGTGCCAGCTCACCGGGACAGGACTTCTACGAGCAGTACTTC

V: TRBV7-2
J: TRBJ2-4
size: .
D: .
CDR3: CASSLSLGGAKNIQYF
DNA: TGTGCCAGCAGCCTATCCTTGGGGGGAGCCAAAAACATTCAGTACTTC

V: TRBV27
J: TRBJ2-1
size: .
D: TRBD2
CDR3: CASSLSSGLAGNEQFF
DNA: TGTGCCAGCAGTTTATCATCGGGACTAGCGGGAAATGAGCAGTTCTTC

V: TRBV10-1
J: TRBJ2-7
size: .
D: TRBD2
CDR3: CATPPGLAETYEQYF
DNA: TGCGCCACCCCTCCGGGACTAGCGGAGACCTACGAGCAGTACTTC

V: TRBV11-3
J: TRBJ2-7
size: .
D: .
CDR3: CASSLAPAYEQYF
DNA: TGTGCCAGCAGCTTAGCTCCCGCCTACGAGCAGTACTTC

V: TRBV30
J: TRBJ1-5
size: .
D: .
CDR3: CAWGSGVQPQHF
DNA: TGTGCCTGGGGATCAGGGGTTCAGCCCCAGCATTTT

V: TRBV5-4
J: TRBJ2-7
size: .
D: TRBD2
CDR3: CASSPRRGSSGAAYEQYF
DNA: TGTGCCAGCAGTCCCAGAAGGGGGTCTAGCGGGGCGGCCTACGAGCAGTACTTC

V: TRBV4-3
J: TRBJ2-6
size: .
D: .
CDR3: CASSANSGANVLTF
DNA: TGCGCCAGCAGCGCGAACTCTGGGGCCAACGTCCTGACTTTC

V: TRBV11-3
J: TRBJ2-1
size: .
D: .
CDR3: CASSLDPSYNEQFF
DNA: TGTGCCAGCAGCTTAGATCCGTCCTACAATGAGCAGTTCTTC

V: TRBV5-1
J: TRBJ2-1
size: once
D: TRBD2
CDR3: CASSEPGTIRNEQFF
DNA: TGCGCCAGCAGCGAGCCCGGGACTATCCGCAATGAGCAGTTCTTC

V: TRBV19
J: TRBJ1-6
size: few
D: .
CDR3: CASVKATGSDSPLHF
DNA: TGTGCCAGTGTGAAGGCTACAGGGAGTGATTCCCCCCTCCACTTT

V: TRBV18
J: TRBJ2-7
size: once
D: .
CDR3: CASSPRGSYEQYF
DNA: TGTGCCAGCTCACCGCGGGGATCCTACGAGCAGTACTTC

V: TRBV15
J: TRBJ2-2
size: .
D: .
CDR3: CATSRAGIPEHGELFF
DNA: TGTGCCACCAGCAGAGCCGGGATTCCCGAGCACGGGGAGCTGTTTTTT

V: TRBV2
J: TRBJ2-5
size: .
D: TRBD2
CDR3: CAREREFRETQYF
DNA: TGTGCCAGAGAGCGGGAGTTTAGAGAGACCCAGTACTTC

V: TRBV5-1
J: TRBJ2-2
size: .
D: .
CDR3: CASSYETIDTGELFF
DNA: TGCGCCAGCAGCTATGAGACTATCGACACCGGGGAGCTGTTTTTT

V: TRBV5-6
J: TRBJ2-3
size: .
D: TRBD1
CDR3: CASSLGGTGATDTQYF
DNA: TGTGCCAGCAGCTTGGGGGGGACAGGAGCTACAGATACGCAGTATTTT

V: TRBV7-9
J: TRBJ2-3
size: .
D: .
CDR3: CASSSGSSTDTQYF
DNA: TGTGCCAGCAGCTCAGGCTCGAGCACAGATACGCAGTATTTT

V: TRBV7-9
J: TRBJ2-3
size: .
D: .
CDR3: CASSLGGAFTDTQYF
DNA: TGTGCCAGCAGCTTAGGAGGAGCTTTCACAGATACGCAGTATTTT

V: TRBV7-2
J: TRBJ1-2
size: .
D: TRBD1
CDR3: CASSLRTGYGYTF
DNA: TGTGCCAGCAGCTTAAGGACAGGGTATGGCTACACCTTC

V: TRBV4-3
J: TRBJ1-3
size: .
D: .
CDR3: CASSQEGRPGNTIYF
DNA: TGCGCCAGCAGCCAAGAAGGGAGACCTGGAAACACCATATATTTT

V: TRBV7-2
J: TRBJ2-5
size: .
D: .
CDR3: CASSSLETQYF
DNA: TGTGCCAGCAGCTCACTAGAGACCCAGTACTTC

V: TRBV21-1
J: TRBJ2-7
size: few
D: .
CDR3: CASSARQGGEQYF
DNA: TGTGCCAGCAGCGCCCGACAGGGAGGTGAGCAGTACTTC

V: TRBV7-9
J: TRBJ2-7
size: .
D: TRBD2
CDR3: CASSFRVTSGLYEQYF
DNA: TGTGCCAGCAGCTTCAGGGTAACTAGCGGGCTCTACGAGCAGTACTTC

V: TRBV7-2
J: TRBJ2-7
size: .
D: .
CDR3: CASSSGLNEQYF
DNA: TGTGCCAGCAGCTCGGGACTCAACGAGCAGTACTTC

V: TRBV7-8
J: TRBJ2-2
size: .
D: .
CDR3: CASSLAGGNTGELFF
DNA: TGTGCCAGCAGCTTAGCTGGAGGGAACACCGGGGAGCTGTTTTTT

V: TRBV7-2
J: TRBJ2-7
size: .
D: TRBD2
CDR3: CASSLGVGLGYEQYF
DNA: TGTGCCAGCAGCTTGGGGGTTGGACTAGGCTACGAGCAGTACTTC

V: TRBV10-3
J: TRBJ2-7
size: .
D: TRBD1
CDR3: CAISRDRSYEQYF
DNA: TGTGCCATCAGTCGGGACAGATCCTACGAGCAGTACTTC